This entry describes one T cell receptor beta chain. As yet, its antigen is unknown. Germline CDR1 and CDR2: SQVTM and ANQGSEA. This CDR3 has 12 residues. The V end was cut by 5 bases, the J end by 0 bases, with 7 bases between. The sample originates from a study of T cells in Graves' hyperthyroidism and ophthalmopathy. Study-wide results and caveats: Blood also held most thyroid clonotypes expanded beyond 0.001.

There were TCR beta CDR3 regions amplified from RNA transcripts. The HTBI primer set was used in a first-round RT-PCR of the TCR CDR3. TCRdb itself ran the multiplex PCR reads through MiXCR, one entry per CDR3 protein. The sample has approximately 210,000 distinct CDR3 sequences; roughly 15% are singletons. The TCR comes from a man aged 50 to 59 with Graves' hyperthyroidism. Sequencing input: blood. The J gene is TRBJ1-2, the V gene TRBV29-1; D uncertain. The chain's CDR3 is CSVHGANYGYTF. Written as DNA, the CDR3 is TGCAGCGTTCACGGGGCTAACTATGGCTACACCTTC.